The TCR beta chain described here comes from a study of T-cell reconstitution after alpha-beta-depleted transplantation in children. From germline, CDR1 is DFQATT and CDR2 SNEGSKA (reference sequence). With V trimmed by 6 bases and J by 4 bases, 19 bases remained unmatched. CDR3 size: 17 residues. It was with unique molecular identifiers that the TCRbeta library was prepared. TCRdb re-analysed the PCR reads in MiXCR, keeping a single row per CDR3 protein. This table has roughly 220,000 distinct CDR3 sequences, approximately 12% appearing once. In its sample, this clonotype was seen a few times. The origin of this receptor is a human donor who donated a stem cell graft to a child with acute lymphoblastic leukemia. V usage is TRBV20-1 and J usage is TRBJ1-1; 8 bases match TRBD1. The source was PBMCs from the stem cell graft donor, collected from the stem cell graft. CDR3 sequence: CSAETADRVFGGTEAFF. In nucleotides, the CDR3 is TGCAGTGCAGAGACAGCGGACAGGGTCTTCGGCGGCACTGAAGCTTTCTTT.